The next 32 T cell receptor beta chains were all read from a single sample in a study of blood T cell repertoires in COVID-19. Here immunoSEQ multiplex PCR was the method, and the copy in TCRdb shows in-frame clones only, minus some. There are about 190,000 clones in the sample; less than 85% occur only once, and roughly 3.2% lies in the top ten. Sequenced material: PBMCs or T cells enriched from blood (not recorded which). All receptors come from a woman in her twenties or thirties who had recovered from COVID-19.

Comments on this clone: Germline and junction disagree at one end, which may indicate a read error. The chain combines TRBV10-3 with TRBJ1-4; D gene uncertain. The CDR3 runs 15 residues. From germline, CDR1 is ENHRY and CDR2 SYGVKD. CDR3 region: CATSESPGTNEKLFF. CDR3 nucleotides: TGTGCCACCAGTGAGTCGCCGGGAACTAATGAAAAACTGTTTTTT.

The chain recombines TRBV19 with TRBJ2-7; D ambiguous. Germline V CDR1 and CDR2: LNHDA, SQIVND (reference sequence). V was trimmed by 4 bases and J by 0 bases, leaving 13 bases between them. The CDR3 loop spans 15 amino acids. CDR3 nucleotides: TGTGCCAGTAGTAAATCGCCTAGTCGCTCCTACGAGCAGTACTTC. Translated: CASSKSPSRSYEQYF. Based on the CDR3 plus reference TRBV19 and TRBJ2-7, the full variable domain is DGGITQSPKYLFRKEGQNVTLSCEQNLNHDAMYWYRQDPGQGLRLIYYSQIVNDFQKGDIAEGYSVSREKKESFPLTVTSAQKNPTAFYLCASSKSPSRSYEQYFGPGTRLTVT.

The genes are TRBV24-1 and TRBJ1-3; 7 bases are shared with TRBD1. The CDR3 extends over 18 amino acids. CDR1 and CDR2 from the germline V gene are KGHDR and SFDVKD. The V gene end was trimmed by 5 bases and the J gene end by 0 bases; junction bases not matched to a gene: 12. The CDR3 DNA is TGTGCCACCAGTGCGAACTGGGGACAGAATGACTCTGGAAACACCATATATTTT. Translating it yields CATSANWGQNDSGNTIYF.

This rearrangement joins TRBV28 to TRBJ2-7, with TRBD1 as a possible D gene (6 bases). The ends were cut back, 3 bases at V and 5 bases at J, with 20 bases in the middle. CDR1 and CDR2 from the germline V gene are MDHEN and SYDVKM. This CDR3 has 16 amino acids. DNA of the CDR3: TGTGCCAGCAGTTTGCAGGGGCAGGGGCTGAAGAACGAGCAGTACTTC. The encoded protein is CASSLQGQGLKNEQYF.

The chain employs TRBV6-1 and TRBJ1-5; no definite D call. Germline-derived CDR1 and CDR2 are MNHNS and SASEGT. V lost 3 bases and J lost 4, with 7 bases in between. The CDR3 is made up of 13 amino acids. For the CDR3, the DNA is TGTGCCAGCAGTGATCGGGTTAATCAGCCCCAGCATTTT. Its translation: CASSDRVNQPQHF.

The chain employs TRBV27 and TRBJ1-5; TRBD1 is a possible D gene (6 bases). The V end was cut by 5 bases, the J end by 6 bases, with 11 bases between. CDR1 is MNHEY, CDR2 SMNVEV, per germline (reference sequence). This CDR3 has 13 amino acids. For the CDR3, the DNA is TGTGCCAGCAGTGAACAGGGTCGTCAGCCCCAGCATTTT. It specifies CASSEQGRQPQHF.

J is TRBJ2-2 and V is TRBV29-1, with 7 bases matching TRBD1. Germline values: CDR1 SQVTM, CDR2 ANQGSEA. The V gene end was trimmed by 1 base and the J gene end by 9 bases; junction bases not matched to a gene: 5. The CDR3 loop spans 13 amino acids. The CDR3 spells CSVEGTGARELFF. The CDR3 nucleotides read TGCAGCGTTGAAGGAACAGGGGCGAGGGAGCTGTTTTTT.

This chain connects TRBV15 to TRBJ1-1; tentatively, D is TRBD1 (6 bases). V shed 0 bases and J shed 0 bases, with 11 bases lying between them. Germline loops: CDR1 LNHNV, CDR2 YYDKDF (reference sequence). CDR3 size: 16 residues. CDR3 in DNA: TGTGCCACCAGCAGAGAAGGAAGGGGGATGAACACTGAAGCTTTCTTT. Translating gives CATSREGRGMNTEAFF.

The V gene is TRBV5-1, the J gene TRBJ1-3; D unresolved. The CDR3 extends over 13 amino acids. The V gene's germline CDR1 is SGHRS and CDR2 YFSETQ. Trimming removed 0 bases at V and 3 bases at J, with 4 bases between. DNA for the CDR3: TGCGCCAGCAGCTTGGACGGTGGAAACACCATATATTTT. Protein sequence: CASSLDGGNTIYF.

The V gene is TRBV5-1, the J gene TRBJ1-2; 9 positions agree with TRBD1. The CDR3 is 15 residues long. Trimming at V came to 3 bases and at J to 2 bases, leaving 5 bases not matched to a gene. From germline, CDR1 is SGHRS and CDR2 YFSETQ. The CDR3 protein is CASSSGQGQNYGYTF. The CDR3 bases are TGCGCCAGCAGCTCGGGACAGGGACAGAACTATGGCTACACCTTC.

For the CDR3, the DNA is TGTGCCAGCAGTGAACCAGCCAGGGGGCTCGGTCAGCCCCAGCATTTT. Protein product: CASSEPARGLGQPQHF. The chain joins TRBV6-1 to TRBJ1-5; 8 bases are a match to TRBD1. Trimming removed 2 bases from V and 6 bases from J; junction bases left unmatched: 9. This CDR3 contains 16 residues. CDR1 is MNHNS, CDR2 SASEGT, per germline.

V gene TRBV11-2 combines with J gene TRBJ2-1, with D tentatively TRBD2 (7 bases). Germline CDR1 and CDR2: SGHAT and FQNNGV. The CDR3 has 14 amino acids. V was clipped by 5 bases and J by 10 bases, with 18 bases between them. DNA of the CDR3: TGTGCCAGCAGCAACCTTGGGGGGGCCTTAGAGCAGTTCTTC. It yields the protein CASSNLGGALEQFF.

In DNA form, the CDR3 reads TGTGCCAGCAGATCCCTGGGGACAGGTAGAAATGAGCAGTTCTTC. This encodes CASRSLGTGRNEQFF. The chain recombines TRBV28 with TRBJ2-1; 8 bases agree with TRBD1. Germline CDR1 is MDHEN and CDR2 is SYDVKM. Losses at the gene ends were 6 bases for V and 7 bases for J; bases not matched to a gene: 11. The CDR3 is made up of 15 amino acids. Full variable domain (outside the CDR3, taken from reference TRBV28 and TRBJ2-1): DVKVTQSSRYLVKRTGEKVFLECVQDMDHENMFWYRQDPGLGLRLIYFSYDVKMKEKGDIPEGYSVSREKKERFSLILESASTNQTSMYLCASRSLGTGRNEQFFGPGTRLTVL.

This rearrangement joins TRBV7-8 to TRBJ2-5; 7 nucleotides line up with TRBD2. The junction had 8 bases not matched to a gene; V was cut back by 5 bases and J by 2 bases. Germline V lookup: CDR1 SGHVS, CDR2 FQNEAQ. The CDR3 contains 15 residues. In DNA form, the CDR3 reads TGTGCCAGCAGCCGAGGTGGGGGGGAACAAGAGACCCAGTACTTC. Its protein is CASSRGGGEQETQYF.

As concerns this clone: The identical CDR3 is also encoded by other nucleotide sequences in the sample. The J gene is TRBJ2-2, the V gene TRBV7-3; 10 bases fit TRBD2. The CDR3 contains 15 residues. V shed 5 bases, J shed 0 bases, and the junction held 0 bases outside the gene matches. Germline-derived CDR1 and CDR2 are SGHTA and FQGTGA. CDR3 protein: CASSLAGANTGELFF. The CDR3 nucleotides are TGTGCCAGCAGCCTAGCGGGGGCGAACACCGGGGAGCTGTTTTTT.

The V and J genes are TRBV2 and TRBJ1-4, with 7 bases identical to TRBD1. The CDR3 consists of 17 residues. In germline, CDR1 is SNHLY, CDR2 FYNNEI. V trimming: 4 bases; J trimming: 2 bases; junction bases outside the gene matches: 10. CDR3 loop: CASSVGQRIRTNEKLFF. The CDR3 DNA is TGTGCCAGCAGTGTGGGACAGAGGATTCGTACTAATGAAAAACTGTTTTTT.

The genes are TRBV28 and TRBJ1-4, with a weak D call TRBD1 (5 bases). The germline V gene encodes CDR1 MDHEN and CDR2 SYDVKM. This CDR3 spans 15 amino acids. V dropped 2 bases and J dropped 4 bases, with 11 bases sitting between them. Written as DNA, the CDR3 is TGTGCCAGCAGTTTACAGGGACTAGTTAATGAAAAACTGTTTTTT. Translated: CASSLQGLVNEKLFF.

The V gene is TRBV7-9, the J gene TRBJ1-2; D is unresolved. The CDR3 totals 14 residues. V was cut by 2 bases and J by 6 bases, with 13 bases left in between. CDR1 and CDR2 from the germline V gene are SEHNR and FQNEAQ (reference sequence). The CDR3 sequence is CASSLYEGLNGYTF. CDR3 DNA: TGTGCCAGCAGCTTATATGAGGGCTTGAATGGCTACACCTTC.

V is TRBV5-6 and J is TRBJ1-2, with D unresolved. Germline-derived CDR1 and CDR2 are SGHDT and YYEEEE. This CDR3 region has 14 residues. Trimming took off 4 bases at V and 3 bases at J, with 13 bases between the two ends. As DNA, the CDR3 is TGTGCCAGCAGCCCGGAGCGGCATCACTATGGCTACACCTTC. Translation gives CASSPERHHYGYTF. Supplemented by reference TRBV5-6 and TRBJ1-2, the full variable domain reads DAGVTQSPTHLIKTRGQQVTLRCSPKSGHDTVSWYQQALGQGPQFIFQYYEEEERQRGNFPDRFSGHQFPNYSSELNVNALLLGDSALYLCASSPERHHYGYTFGSGTRLTVV.

The rearrangement joins TRBV9 to TRBJ2-1; TRBD2 matches at 7 bases. Trimming removed 4 bases from V and 6 bases from J; junction bases left unmatched: 7. This CDR3 has 14 amino acids. CDR1 and CDR2 from the germline V gene are SGDLS and YYNGEE. CDR3: CASSWAGVANEQFF. DNA for the CDR3: TGTGCCAGCAGCTGGGCGGGAGTAGCCAATGAGCAGTTCTTC.

This clone has a single count. V usage is TRBV19 and J usage is TRBJ2-2, with D maybe TRBD1 (6 bases). This CDR3 comprises 15 residues. V was cut by 4 bases and J by 6 bases, with 15 bases left in between. Germline CDR1 reads LNHDA; CDR2 reads SQIVND (reference sequence). CDR3 sequence: CASSRAGGNAGELFF. CDR3 DNA: TGTGCCAGTAGTAGAGCTGGGGGCAATGCCGGGGAGCTGTTTTTT.

The J gene is TRBJ2-5, the V gene TRBV23-1, with D unresolved. TRBV23-1 is noted as an ORF with a role that remains uncertain. The CDR3 spans 15 residues. Trimming removed 0 bases from V and 2 bases from J, with 10 bases in between. CDR3 in amino acids: CASSQSSGGQETQYF. The CDR3 nucleotides are TGCGCCAGCAGTCAATCCAGTGGCGGACAAGAGACCCAGTACTTC.

This clone was observed a single time. This sequence joins TRBV28 and TRBJ2-2, with unresolved D. The CDR3 totals 14 residues. Germline V lookup: CDR1 MDHEN, CDR2 SYDVKM. Between the trimmed V and J ends, which lost 5 bases and 0 bases, there was a span of 7 bases. The CDR3 nucleotides are TGTGCCAGCAGTGCGGTTCCGAACACCGGGGAGCTGTTTTTT. As protein: CASSAVPNTGELFF.

The chain recombines TRBV29-1 with TRBJ2-7; the D gene is possibly TRBD1 (5 bases). The CDR3 extends over 16 amino acids. Trimming pared 0 bases from V and 4 bases from J, leaving 19 bases between. The germline CDR1 and CDR2 sequences are SQVTM and ANQGSEA. In DNA form, the CDR3 reads TGCAGCGTTGAAGATCGGACGTCTTCAGGGTATTACGAGCAGTACTTC. It codes for CSVEDRTSSGYYEQYF.

V and J are TRBV24-1 and TRBJ2-1; 7 bases are shared with TRBD2. V trimming: 4 bases; J trimming: 2 bases; junction bases outside the gene matches: 7. The CDR3 loop spans 16 amino acids. CDR1 is KGHDR, CDR2 SFDVKD, per germline. CDR3 loop: CATSDSLADTYNEQFF. CDR3 nucleotide sequence: TGTGCCACCAGTGACTCCCTAGCGGATACCTACAATGAGCAGTTCTTC.

This clone has only a few counts. The chain employs TRBV11-1 and TRBJ2-6; 7 bases map to TRBD1. This CDR3 contains 16 residues. Germline-derived CDR1 and CDR2 are SGHAT and FQDESV (reference sequence). V shed 5 bases, J shed 2 bases, and the junction held 6 bases outside the gene matches. CDR3 protein: CASSLDRTAGANVLTF. As DNA, the CDR3 is TGTGCCAGCAGCCTGGACAGGACGGCTGGGGCCAACGTCCTGACTTTC. Full variable domain (missing parts from reference TRBV11-1 and TRBJ2-6): EAEVAQSPRYKITEKSQAVAFWCDPISGHATLYWYRQILGQGPELLVQFQDESVVDDSQLPKDRFSAERLKGVDSTLKIQPAELGDSAMYLCASSLDRTAGANVLTFGAGSRLTVL.

This clone was seen many times. This chain links TRBV28 with TRBJ1-1, with D perhaps TRBD1 (6 bases). Germline lookup yields CDR1 MDHEN and CDR2 SYDVKM. This CDR3 has 13 amino acids. Trimming shortened V by 6 bases and J by 7 bases, and 15 bases separated the two germline ends. DNA for the CDR3: TGTGCCAGCAGAGAAAGGACAGTATTTGAAGCTTTCTTT. This translates into CASRERTVFEAFF.

This clone was observed once. The chain employs TRBV12-3 or TRBV12-4 and TRBJ2-1; the match to TRBD1 covers 7 bases. With 4 bases clipped from V and 7 bases from J, the junction kept 1 base outside the gene matches. The CDR3 sequence is 12 residues long. The CDR3 DNA sequence: TGTGCCAGCAGTTCGGACAGGAATGAGCAGTTCTTC. Translation: CASSSDRNEQFF.

J is TRBJ1-2 and V is TRBV19, with a possible D match to TRBD1 (5 bases). Trimming left V 7 bases short and J 4 bases short, with 16 bases between. The CDR3 extends over 14 amino acids. Germline V lookup: CDR1 LNHDA, CDR2 SQIVND (reference sequence). CDR3 nucleotides: TGTGCCAGTATCGGGGGAAAGCGAGTCTATGGCTACACCTTC. Amino acid sequence: CASIGGKRVYGYTF.

V gene TRBV10-3 combines with J gene TRBJ2-7; 8 nucleotides match TRBD2. V gave up 6 bases and J gave up 4 bases; unmatched junction bases: 11. CDR3 length: 15 residues. Per the germline V gene, CDR1 is ENHRY and CDR2 is SYGVKD. This CDR3 reads CAISPLGGRIYEQYF. CDR3 in DNA: TGTGCCATCAGCCCGTTAGGCGGGAGGATTTACGAGCAGTACTTC.

The chain joins TRBV5-1 to TRBJ1-1, with 9 nucleotides matching TRBD1. Germline V gene data show CDR1 as SGHRS and CDR2 as YFSETQ. CDR3 length: 15 residues. Trimming at V came to 3 bases and at J to 2 bases, leaving 5 bases not matched to a gene. This chain's CDR3 is CASSSGQGINTEAFF. CDR3 nucleotides: TGCGCCAGCAGCTCTGGACAGGGGATCAACACTGAAGCTTTCTTT.

The rearrangement links TRBV19 to TRBJ1-2; D remains unclear. The CDR3 covers 14 residues. From germline, CDR1 is LNHDA and CDR2 SQIVND (reference sequence). The V gene lost 6 bases and the J gene lost 0 bases, with 11 bases spanning the gap. CDR3 loop: CASRRSSSNYGYTF. CDR3 sequence (DNA): TGTGCCAGTAGGCGTAGTTCGTCTAACTATGGCTACACCTTC.